The 27 T cell receptor beta chains reported below all come from one sample, sequenced in a study of shared clonotypes between healthy human individuals. Naive CD8 cells, CD45RO-negative and positively selected for CCR7, excluded terminally differentiated effector memory CD45RA+ cells. Sequenced by immunoSEQ multiplex PCR; TCRdb stores in-frame clones only, minus some. This sample has millions of clones, with roughly 91% found just once. What was sequenced was naive CD8+ T cells from PBMCs. Receptor source: a young man in good health. Some clones in this sample may be carry-over from other donors' samples.

The chain links TRBV2 to TRBJ1-1, with TRBD1 matching over 7 bases. The germline V gene has CDR1 SNHLY and CDR2 FYNNEI. V was clipped by 6 bases and J by 4 bases; unmatched bases: 11. The CDR3 has 15 residues. CDR3 in amino acids: CASRITTGAITEAFF. The CDR3 nucleotides read TGTGCCAGCAGGATTACCACAGGGGCCATCACTGAAGCTTTCTTT.

The CDR3, as DNA: TGTGCCAGAAGCTTGGCGGAGGGCAAGGCCGGGGAGCTGTTTTTT. As protein: CARSLAEGKAGELFF. V is TRBV5-3 and J is TRBJ2-2, with D possibly being TRBD2 (6 bases). TRBV5-3 is annotated as an ORF whose role is uncertain. The V end lost 0 bases, the J end lost 6 bases, and 12 bases lay between the germline ends. The CDR3 covers 15 residues.

About this clone itself: Different DNA sequences within this sample yield the same CDR3. This chain uses TRBV11-2 with TRBJ2-7; D not resolved. The CDR3 runs 12 residues. V lost 2 bases to trimming and J lost 4 bases, with 6 bases between them. CDR1 SGHAT and CDR2 FQNNGV come from the germline V gene. CDR3 sequence: CASSLNGYEQYF. DNA of the CDR3: TGTGCCAGCAGCTTAAACGGTTACGAGCAGTACTTC.

V gene TRBV12-5 combines with J gene TRBJ2-3; TRBD1 might be the D (5 bases). CDR3 size: 13 residues. With 5 bases removed from V and 2 bases from J, the gap between germline ends came to 8 bases. Germline CDR1 is LGHNT and CDR2 is FRNRAP. CDR3 loop: CASGAGPTDTQYF. The CDR3, as DNA: TGTGCTAGTGGTGCAGGGCCCACAGATACGCAGTATTTT.

V and J are TRBV27 and TRBJ2-1; D unresolved. V lost 5 bases to trimming and J lost 2 bases, with 13 bases between them. Germline V gene data show CDR1 as MNHEY and CDR2 as SMNVEV (reference sequence). CDR3 length: 15 residues. Here the CDR3 reads CASSGTSPAYNEQFF. The CDR3, as DNA: TGTGCCAGCAGTGGCACTTCCCCCGCCTACAATGAGCAGTTCTTC.

The chain joins TRBV5-6 to TRBJ2-7, with no clear D. Deletions cut 4 bases from V and 2 bases from J, with 10 bases between. CDR3 size: 13 residues. Germline CDR1 is SGHDT and CDR2 is YYEEEE. CDR3 coding DNA: TGTGCCAGCAGCGTTGTAGGGACCTACGAGCAGTACTTC. Amino acids: CASSVVGTYEQYF.

The chain is built from TRBV7-3 and TRBJ2-2; TRBD1 or TRBD2 may be the D gene (5 bases each). Germline CDR1 is SGHTA and CDR2 is FQGTGA. V was pared by 2 bases and J by 1 base, with 11 bases between. This CDR3 region has 16 residues. The CDR3 reads CASSLWGGLNTGELFF. CDR3 DNA sequence: TGTGCCAGCAGCTTATGGGGCGGGCTGAACACCGGGGAGCTGTTTTTT. The variable domain in full, completed from reference TRBV7-3 and TRBJ2-2, reads GAGVSQTPSNKVTEKGKYVELRCDPISGHTALYWYRQSLGQGPEFLIYFQGTGAADDSGLPNDRFFAVRPEGSVSTLKIQRTERGDSAVYLCASSLWGGLNTGELFFGEGSRLTVL.

J is TRBJ2-7 and V is TRBV5-6, with 8 bases matching TRBD1. This CDR3 has 12 amino acids. Germline CDR1 and CDR2: SGHDT and YYEEEE. J lost 3 bases, V lost 9 bases, and 5 bases had no gene match. The DNA of the CDR3 is TGTGCCACAGGACAGGGCGGCTACGAGCAGTACTTC. Protein: CATGQGGYEQYF.

Only one count was recorded for this clone. The chain uses TRBV4-2 and TRBJ2-1; 8 bases match TRBD2. Germline V gene lookup returns CDR1 LGHNA and CDR2 YNFKEQ. The CDR3 is 15 amino acids. The trim removed 1 base at V and 10 bases at J, leaving 9 bases unmatched. In DNA form, the CDR3 reads TGTGCCAGCAGCCAAGGCCCGGGAGGGCCCCGGGAGCAGTTCTTC. Residues: CASSQGPGGPREQFF.

This clone was observed a single time. The chain recombines TRBV4-3 with TRBJ2-3; D is unclear. V shed 4 bases and J shed 3 bases, with 8 bases lying between them. This CDR3 has 13 amino acids. Germline loops: CDR1 LGHNA, CDR2 YSLEER. In DNA form, the CDR3 reads TGCGCCAGCAGCCTCGGCCATACAGATACGCAGTATTTT. Translation: CASSLGHTDTQYF.

The V call is TRBV19, the J call TRBJ1-1; D remains ambiguous. The CDR3 sequence is 13 residues long. Trimming cost V 3 bases and J 4 bases, with 9 bases left between them. CDR1 LNHDA and CDR2 SQIVND come from the germline V gene (reference sequence). The CDR3 sequence: CASSMDHFTEAFF. The CDR3 DNA sequence: TGTGCCAGTAGTATGGATCATTTCACTGAAGCTTTCTTT.

J is TRBJ2-7 and V is TRBV28; 7 positions match TRBD2. Germline CDR1 MDHEN, CDR2 SYDVKM. Trimming cost V 4 bases and J 0 bases; bases outside gene matches: 6. The CDR3 sequence is 15 residues long. CDR3 DNA sequence: TGTGCCAGCAGTTCCCGAGCGGGGAGCTCCTACGAGCAGTACTTC. This gives the protein CASSSRAGSSYEQYF.

The chain has TRBV6-5 and TRBJ2-1; no clear D gene. V lost 5 bases and J lost 4, with 6 bases in between. The CDR3 is 12 residues long. Looked up from germline, CDR1 is MNHEY and CDR2 is SVGAGI. The CDR3: CASSGLYNEQFF. The CDR3 region has the DNA TGTGCCAGCAGTGGGCTATACAATGAGCAGTTCTTC.

In nucleotides, the CDR3 is TGCGCCAGCAGCCAAGTTGTCTGGAACGTCCTGACTTTC. This gives the protein CASSQVVWNVLTF. The V call is TRBV4-1, the J call TRBJ2-6; no clear D. Deletions cut 1 base from V and 10 bases from J, with 8 bases between. The CDR3 covers 13 residues. Looked up from germline, CDR1 is MGHRA and CDR2 is YSYEKL.

The chain couples TRBV28 to TRBJ2-7; 8 bases match TRBD2. Per germline, CDR1 MDHEN and CDR2 SYDVKM. J was trimmed by 5 bases and V by 5 bases; bases with no gene match: 14. This CDR3 has 16 residues. DNA for the CDR3: TGTGCCAGCAGTACACCTCGGGAGGGCCTATCCGACGAGCAGTACTTC. This sequence encodes CASSTPREGLSDEQYF.

The V gene is TRBV7-9, the J gene TRBJ2-1; no firm D call. The V gene's germline CDR1 is SEHNR and CDR2 FQNEAQ (reference sequence). Trimming removed 1 base from V and 3 bases from J, with 13 bases in between. The CDR3 length is 16 residues. The CDR3 is CASSLVGYSFYNEQFF. The DNA of the CDR3 is TGTGCCAGCAGCTTAGTCGGCTACTCCTTCTACAATGAGCAGTTCTTC.

The chain has TRBV5-1 and TRBJ1-1, with D possibly matching TRBD1 (6 bases). The germline V gene has CDR1 SGHRS and CDR2 YFSETQ. V was clipped by 4 bases and J by 0 bases, with 16 bases between them. CDR3 size: 16 residues. The CDR3 sequence is CASSLGGYLMNTEAFF. In nucleotides, the CDR3 is TGCGCCAGCAGCCTAGGGGGGTACCTCATGAACACTGAAGCTTTCTTT.

The chain carries TRBV28 and TRBJ2-1, with unresolved D. This CDR3 contains 19 residues. Germline CDR1 and CDR2: MDHEN and SYDVKM. V dropped 6 bases and J dropped 0 bases, with 24 bases sitting between them. The DNA of the CDR3 is TGTGCCAGCAGCCCCGGTGGGGTGGACCCCCGGAGCTCCTACAATGAGCAGTTCTTC. It encodes CASSPGGVDPRSSYNEQFF.

The chain carries TRBV27 and TRBJ1-3; D not certain. V lost 3 bases and J lost 2, with 11 bases in between. CDR3 length equals 15 residues. CDR1 MNHEY and CDR2 SMNVEV come from the germline V gene (reference sequence). The CDR3 DNA reads TGTGCCAGCAGTTTGTCCAGAACCCCTGGAAACACCATATATTTT. Translated, it gives CASSLSRTPGNTIYF.

This rearrangement joins TRBV27 to TRBJ2-7; 7 nucleotides agree with TRBD2. The CDR3 covers 13 residues. CDR1 and CDR2 (germline): MNHEY, SMNVEV (reference sequence). The V gene end was trimmed by 8 bases and the J gene end by 1 base; junction bases not matched to a gene: 5. The CDR3 here is CASGWGLSYEQYF. In DNA form, the CDR3 reads TGTGCCAGCGGTTGGGGACTATCCTACGAGCAGTACTTC.

The V and J genes are TRBV6-5 and TRBJ1-2; unclear D gene. The CDR3 runs 14 residues. Per the germline V gene, CDR1 is MNHEY and CDR2 is SVGAGI. V gave up 2 bases and J gave up 2 bases, with 9 bases separating them. The CDR3 spells CASSYGDSNYGYTF. CDR3 nucleotide sequence: TGTGCCAGCAGTTACGGGGATTCGAACTATGGCTACACCTTC.

The chain carries TRBV30 and TRBJ2-3; D assignment may be TRBD1 or TRBD2 (6 bases each). Germline V gene data show CDR1 as GTSNPN and CDR2 as SVGIG (reference sequence). The CDR3 consists of 15 residues. V lost 7 bases, J lost 0 bases, and 17 bases lay in between. The CDR3 is CASWDGGPSTDTQYF. The CDR3 coding sequence is TGTGCCTCCTGGGACGGGGGCCCCAGCACAGATACGCAGTATTTT.

The chain is built from TRBV5-4 and TRBJ2-7, with D hard to call. This CDR3 has 12 residues. Germline-derived CDR1 and CDR2 are SGHNT and YYREEE (reference sequence). V was cut by 3 bases and J by 3 bases, with 7 bases left in between. CDR3 in DNA: TGTGCCAGCAGCTCGAAAAACTACGAGCAGTACTTC. Translating it yields CASSSKNYEQYF.

The chain couples TRBV19 to TRBJ2-1; unclear D gene. Looked up from germline, CDR1 is LNHDA and CDR2 is SQIVND (reference sequence). With 5 bases removed from V and 0 bases from J, the gap between germline ends came to 17 bases. The CDR3 covers 17 residues. The CDR3 DNA reads as TGTGCCAGTAGTTCATACTACGACACGAGCTCCTACAATGAGCAGTTCTTC. Its translation: CASSSYYDTSSYNEQFF.

A single count supports this clone. This rearrangement joins TRBV9 to TRBJ2-1; 10 bases are shared with TRBD2. Germline CDR1 is SGDLS and CDR2 is YYNGEE. The trim removed 1 base at V and 8 bases at J, leaving 9 bases unmatched. The CDR3 has 16 residues. CDR3 sequence: CASSVSSGRWSDEQFF. CDR3 DNA sequence: TGTGCCAGCAGCGTATCTAGCGGGAGATGGTCTGATGAGCAGTTCTTC.

The chain links TRBV27 to TRBJ2-7; D unclear. Germline CDR1 is MNHEY and CDR2 is SMNVEV (reference sequence). This CDR3 region has 13 residues. The ends were cut back, 3 bases at V and 2 bases at J, with 8 bases in the middle. CDR3 amino acids: CASSFTATYEQYF. CDR3 in DNA: TGTGCCAGCAGTTTTACAGCCACCTACGAGCAGTACTTC.

The genes are TRBV7-9 and TRBJ2-5, with TRBD1 identical over 12 bases. Germline CDR1 SEHNR, CDR2 FQNEAQ (reference sequence). Losses at the gene ends were 5 bases for V and 6 bases for J; bases not matched to a gene: 19. The length of the CDR3 is 19 residues. CDR3: CASSPGGVAGTGGRKTQYF. The CDR3 nucleotides are TGTGCCAGCAGCCCGGGGGGGGTCGCCGGGACAGGGGGCCGGAAGACCCAGTACTTC.